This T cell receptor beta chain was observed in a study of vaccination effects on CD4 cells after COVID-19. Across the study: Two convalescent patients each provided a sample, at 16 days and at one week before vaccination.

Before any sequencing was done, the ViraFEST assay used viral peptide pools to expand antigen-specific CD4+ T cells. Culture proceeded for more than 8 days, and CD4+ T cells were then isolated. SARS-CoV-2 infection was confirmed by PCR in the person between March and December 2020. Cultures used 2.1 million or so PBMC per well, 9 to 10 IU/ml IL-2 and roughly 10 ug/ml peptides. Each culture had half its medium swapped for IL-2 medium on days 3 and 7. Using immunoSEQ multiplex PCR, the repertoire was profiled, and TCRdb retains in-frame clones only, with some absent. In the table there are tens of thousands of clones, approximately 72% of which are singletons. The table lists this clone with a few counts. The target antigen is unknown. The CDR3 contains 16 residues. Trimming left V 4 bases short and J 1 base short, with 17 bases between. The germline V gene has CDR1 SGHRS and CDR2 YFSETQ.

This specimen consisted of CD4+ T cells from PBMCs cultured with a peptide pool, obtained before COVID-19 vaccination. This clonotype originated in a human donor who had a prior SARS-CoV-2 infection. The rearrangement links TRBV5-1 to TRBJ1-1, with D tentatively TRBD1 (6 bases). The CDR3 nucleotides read TGCGCCAGCAGCCGAGATACCCCGGGACAGAACACTGAAGCTTTCTTT. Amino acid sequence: CASSRDTPGQNTEAFF.